What follows is one TCR beta chain and its context. Doses given second, at about 4 or about 12 weeks, were pooled. This sample was taken from a study of T cell responses to AZD1222 COVID-19 vaccine. Repertoires were generated with immunoSEQ multiplex PCR, while TCRdb's copy carries only in-frame clones and drops some. The sample shows about 150,000 clones, around 90% of them seen only once. V lost 5 bases, J lost 7 bases, and 8 bases stayed unmatched. There are 15 residues in the CDR3. CDR1 and CDR2 from the germline V gene are SGHTA and FQGNSA. This chain connects TRBV7-2 to TRBJ1-5; 10 nucleotides agree with TRBD1. Sequencing used peripheral blood, obtained 28 days after the second AZD1222 dose. The origin of this receptor is an adult who received the AZD1222 COVID-19 vaccine. The CDR3 here is CASSQDRGYGQPQHF. DNA of the CDR3: TGTGCCAGCAGCCAGGACAGGGGGTATGGGCAGCCCCAGCATTTT.